This T cell receptor beta chain was retrieved from a study of T-cell reconstitution after alpha-beta-depleted transplantation in children. A library of TCRbeta sequences, prepared with unique molecular identifiers, was generated. Each CDR3 protein is one row after TCRdb ran MiXCR on the PCR reads. The table has about 610,000 distinct CDR3 sequences, 10% seen once. The receptor's source is a human donor who donated a stem cell graft to a child with acute myeloid leukemia. Specimen: PBMCs from the stem cell graft donor, collected from the stem cell graft.

The CDR3 sequence: CASSQMGRSGSTEAFF. DNA of the CDR3: TGCGCCAGCAGCCAGATGGGACGGTCGGGGAGCACTGAAGCTTTCTTT. The rearrangement joins TRBV4-1 to TRBJ1-1, with a possible D match to TRBD1 (5 bases). The germline CDR1 and CDR2 sequences are MGHRA and YSYEKL. Trimming stripped 3 bases from V and 4 bases from J, with 18 bases between. The CDR3 has 16 residues.